This note documents a single T cell receptor (beta chain) sequence. Its antigen is unknown. The treatment is: roughly 19 received Ad26.COV2.S at low or high dose, single or two shots; about 5 received placebo; per-sample allocation not given. On day 63 after the first injection, vaccine and placebo recipients gave samples. The data were produced by immunoSEQ multiplex PCR, yet TCRdb's version contains in-frame clones alone and is incomplete. This sample has approximately 340,000 clones, with 70% to 90% found just once. These data belong to a study of Ad26.COV2.S vaccination and SARS-CoV-2 variants. Study information: Dosing was one shot or two shots 56 days apart. Study-level points and caveats: The study found similar non-spike TCR breadth in vaccine and placebo recipients.

The CDR3 consists of 14 residues. CDR1 is LGHDT, CDR2 YNNKEL, per germline (reference sequence). The V end was cut by 5 bases, the J end by 8 bases, with 15 bases between. The sample was peripheral blood, taken in a trial of Ad26.COV2.S vaccine versus placebo. This chain uses TRBV3-1 (or the pseudogene TRBV3-2) with TRBJ1-4; weak D call: TRBD1 (5 bases). The origin of this receptor is a person aged 18-60 years who received the Ad26.COV2.S COVID-19 vaccine or a placebo. The CDR3 sequence: CASSSRGVQEKLFF. CDR3 in DNA: TGTGCCAGCAGCTCTCGGGGGGTACAGGAAAAACTGTTTTTT.